This T cell receptor (beta chain) comes out of a study of shared clonotypes between healthy human individuals. Every immunoSEQ plate was one replicate of a subset's evenly spread DNA. Profiled with immunoSEQ multiplex PCR; TCRdb holds only in-frame clones, not every one. The data show approximately 2,000,000 clones, around 90% seen once. Researchers partitioned CD4+ cells into CD45RA+ naive and CD45RA-negative memory subsets. Per germline, CDR1 SGHTA and CDR2 FQGNSA. The CDR3 spans 16 residues. Trimming removed 4 bases at V and 7 bases at J, with 23 bases between. In the case of this clone: What it recognizes is unknown.

Notes on the study in general: Naive subsets generally had larger estimated richness than memory subsets.

This TCR came from a young man in good health. Some clones in this sample may be carry-over from other donors' samples. The chain joins TRBV7-2 to TRBJ2-7; the D gene could be TRBD1 or TRBD2 (5 bases each). The material sequenced was naive CD4+ T cells from PBMCs. Subset: CD45RA+ positively selected. This CDR3 reads CASSSNPGRYSWEQYF. The CDR3 coding sequence is TGTGCCAGCAGCTCTAACCCGGGACGGTACTCTTGGGAGCAGTACTTC. The full variable domain, completed using reference TRBV7-2 and TRBJ2-7, is GAGVSQSPSNKVTEKGKDVELRCDPISGHTALYWYRQSLGQGLEFLIYFQGNSAPDKSGLPSDRFSAERTGGSVSTLTIQRTQQEDSAVYLCASSSNPGRYSWEQYFGPGTRLTVT.